Listed below are T cell receptor beta chains from one sample, sequenced in a study of OX40 agonist ivuxolimab in advanced cancers. TCRdb's copy holds only in-frame clones and misses some; the assay was immunoSEQ multiplex PCR. The sample contains 30,000 to 35,000 clones, roughly 87% of which appear only once. The material sequenced was CD4+ or CD8+ T cells sorted from blood, taken in a trial of the OX40 agonist ivuxolimab. These receptors were obtained from an adult with an advanced solid tumor such as melanoma, head and neck, liver or kidney cancer. The CDR3 runs from the conserved cysteine through the conserved F or W. Each record gives: CDR3 length, J gene, V gene, D gene, clone size, CDR3 DNA, CDR3 protein. The D gene is left open where the match is weak. Clone sizes are given selectively: once, few, many, or a class where the clone is expanded.

len: 13
j_gene: TRBJ2-5
v_gene: TRBV7-9
d_gene: .
abundance: once
CDR3nt: TGTGCCAGCAGCAATGGACCATTTTGGACCCAGTACTTC
CDR3aa: CASSNGPFWTQYF

len: 11
j_gene: TRBJ2-5
v_gene: TRBV5-1
d_gene: .
abundance: .
CDR3nt: TGCGCCAGCAGTGGCGACGAGACCCAGTACTTC
CDR3aa: CASSGDETQYF

len: 17
j_gene: TRBJ2-1
v_gene: TRBV5-1
d_gene: TRBD2
abundance: .
CDR3nt: TGCGCCAGCAGCTCAGGTATAGCGGGAGGTCTAGGCAATGAGCAGTTCTTC
CDR3aa: CASSSGIAGGLGNEQFF

len: 12
j_gene: TRBJ2-1
v_gene: TRBV19
d_gene: .
abundance: .
CDR3nt: TGTGCCAGTAGTATCCCCGGCTATGAGCAGTTCTTC
CDR3aa: CASSIPGYEQFF

len: 16
j_gene: TRBJ1-5
v_gene: TRBV12-5
d_gene: .
abundance: .
CDR3nt: TGTGCTAGTGGTTTGGTACCGTCAGGGAAGGTCCAGCCCCAGCATTTT
CDR3aa: CASGLVPSGKVQPQHF

len: 19
j_gene: TRBJ2-5
v_gene: TRBV7-3
d_gene: TRBD1
abundance: .
CDR3nt: TGTGCCAGCAGCTTACAGGGACAGGGTTCGGGCAGCCTCGGTGAGACCCAGTACTTC
CDR3aa: CASSLQGQGSGSLGETQYF

len: 13
j_gene: TRBJ1-5
v_gene: TRBV28
d_gene: .
abundance: .
CDR3nt: TGTGCCAGCAGTTTCGGGGGGACTCAGCCCCAGCATTTT
CDR3aa: CASSFGGTQPQHF

len: 12
j_gene: TRBJ2-1
v_gene: TRBV5-1
d_gene: .
abundance: .
CDR3nt: TGCGCCAGCGCCAATCAGTACAATGAGCAGTTCTTC
CDR3aa: CASANQYNEQFF

len: 16
j_gene: TRBJ2-2
v_gene: TRBV18
d_gene: .
abundance: .
CDR3nt: TGTGCCAGCTCACGGAGGACAAGAAAAGACACCGGGGAGCTGTTTTTT
CDR3aa: CASSRRTRKDTGELFF

len: 15
j_gene: TRBJ1-2
v_gene: TRBV18
d_gene: .
abundance: once
CDR3nt: TGTGCCAGCTCACCACCGACGGGGTATTTTTATGGCTACACCTTC
CDR3aa: CASSPPTGYFYGYTF

len: 12
j_gene: TRBJ1-2
v_gene: TRBV7-9
d_gene: .
abundance: .
CDR3nt: TGTGCCAGCAGCTTTGAGGGCTATGGCTACACCTTC
CDR3aa: CASSFEGYGYTF